Each of the 2 T cell receptor beta chains below was sequenced from the same sample in a study of blood T cell repertoires in COVID-19. Produced via immunoSEQ multiplex PCR; TCRdb's table is partial and in-frame only. The sample yields some 250,000 clones, around 83% seen once. The specimen sequenced was peripheral blood. All receptors derive from an elderly woman with acute or convalescent COVID-19.

The chain joins TRBV3-1 (or the pseudogene TRBV3-2) to TRBJ1-1; weak D call: TRBD1 (6 bases). Per germline, CDR1 LGHDT and CDR2 YNNKEL (reference sequence). V was shortened by 7 bases and J by 7 bases, with 10 bases between the two germline ends. This CDR3 is 11 amino acids long. The CDR3 sequence is CASTGQFEAFF. Here the CDR3 DNA reads TGTGCCAGCACAGGACAGTTTGAAGCTTTCTTT.

The chain has TRBV9 and TRBJ2-3; no definite D call. Germline V gives CDR1 SGDLS, CDR2 YYNGEE. The CDR3 extends over 14 amino acids. The V gene lost 0 bases and the J gene lost 4 bases, with 9 bases spanning the gap. The CDR3 region is CASSVGARADTQYF. In DNA, the CDR3 is TGTGCCAGCAGCGTAGGCGCCCGGGCAGATACGCAGTATTTT.